This T cell receptor beta chain was captured by sequencing in a study of OX40 agonist ivuxolimab in advanced cancers. Describing the broader study: Ivuxolimab was an agonistic, fully human IgG2 monoclonal antibody directed against OX40 (CD134), a costimulatory receptor. Intravenous ivuxolimab was administered to patients every 2 weeks at six dose levels: 0.01, 0.1, 0.3, 1.5, 3 and 10 mg/kg. Among the 52 dose-escalation patients, about 20 had hepatocellular carcinoma, roughly 15 melanoma, 9 renal cell carcinoma and 9 head and neck cancer. The dose-escalation cohort was almost 85% male with a mean age of 60 years, ranging from about 23 to 85. Patients were allowed to have had prior anti-PD-1, anti-PD-L1 or anti-CTLA-4 therapy, and approximately 40% of the dose-escalation patients had previously received checkpoint inhibitors. Partial responses were achieved by three dose-escalation patients, of whom one had hepatocellular carcinoma and two had cutaneous melanoma. The point of sequencing TCRbeta in the periphery was to test whether ivuxolimab changed TCR sequence diversity and drove clonal T-cell expansion. The paper covers the monotherapy dose-escalation part of the phase I ivuxolimab trial, which included N of about 50 patients.

For sequencing of the TCRbeta CDR3 region, genomic DNA was extracted from the sorted cells. The immunoSEQ Assay was used for sequencing of TCRbeta CDR3 regions. Sourced from immuneACCESS, this table was stored by TCRdb with only in-frame sequences that have V and J called. A share of the clones is absent; for the studies checked, an unresolved V gene accounts for under half, and the remainder has no known explanation. In all, the sample holds some 140,000 clones, and 90% of those were seen once. Around 1% of the sample rests with the top ten. Patients with a history of autoimmune disease or receiving systemic immunosuppression were excluded from the trial. Peripheral blood for TCR sequencing was collected from all dose cohorts at baseline, on cycle 4 day 1, and on cycle 7 day 1. The samples were taken from a phase I, first-in-human, multicenter, open-label dose-escalation trial of ivuxolimab. The trial enrolled adults with locally advanced or metastatic head and neck squamous cell, hepatocellular, melanoma or renal cell carcinoma. CD4+ and CD8+ T cells were sorted separately from peripheral blood before TCR sequencing.

In regard to this clone: Its antigen has not been determined. No much larger clonotype is one base removed from it; base qualities were not supplied.

The paper as a whole reports these results and caveats: Low levels of normalized T-cell clonal expansion were also seen in some patients who did not respond. At doses of 0.1 to 3.0 mg/kg, clonal expansion of both CD4+ and CD8+ T cells in blood was seen between baseline and week 6. In the 0.1-3.0 mg/kg groups, partial responders were among the patients with the lowest normalized peripheral clonal expansion, particularly in CD8+ T cells. The antigen specificity of the clonally expanded peripheral T cells was not determined. After ivuxolimab, CD8+ T cells had more expanded clones than CD4+ T cells on average.

This sequence originates from an adult with an advanced solid tumor such as melanoma, head and neck, liver or kidney cancer. Here the sequenced sample was CD4+ or CD8+ T cells sorted from blood, taken in a trial of the OX40 agonist ivuxolimab.

The DNA sequence is TGTGCCAGCAGTCCCTACGGGAGCCACTCTGGGGCCAACGTCCTGACTTTC. Its protein is CASSPYGSHSGANVLTF. The chain joins TRBV27 to TRBJ2-6; possibly the D gene is TRBD2, per 6 matching bases. V gives up 5 bases and J gives up 0 bases, and the segment between their germline ends measures 14 bases. CDR1 and CDR2, looked up from the germline V gene (reference sequence), are MNHEY and SMNVEV. From cysteine to phenylalanine, the CDR3 is 17 amino acids long. Here the CDR3 DNA is all that survives: 51 bases in frame from base 1.